A single sample gave rise to the 16 T cell receptor beta chains below, sequenced in a study of T cell changes during pregnancy in multiple sclerosis. Method: immunoSEQ multiplex PCR; TCRdb's copy keeps in-frame clones and lacks some. The sample comprises tens of thousands of clones, about 90% of which are singletons, and about 0.21% rests with the top ten. The material was CD4+ T cells from peripheral blood mononuclear cells, obtained in the second trimester of pregnancy. All receptors derive from a female donor with multiple sclerosis, enrolled in a pregnancy study.

This chain uses TRBV2 with TRBJ2-1; 8 bases fit TRBD1. The V gene's germline CDR1 is SNHLY and CDR2 FYNNEI. After removal of 6 bases from V and 7 bases from J, the junction contained 5 bases not matched to a gene. CDR3 length: 13 residues. The DNA of the CDR3 is TGTGCCAGCAGGATGGACAGGGTGAATGAGCAGTTCTTC. The encoded protein is CASRMDRVNEQFF.

This chain links TRBV5-1 with TRBJ1-3; unclear D gene. The CDR3 runs to 14 residues. Trimming took 4 bases from V and 4 from J, leaving 12 bases between them. Looked up from germline, CDR1 is SGHRS and CDR2 is YFSETQ. In DNA form, the CDR3 reads TGCGCCAGCAGCCCGGAGGGTCGCGGAAACACCATATATTTT. This gives the protein CASSPEGRGNTIYF.

The rearrangement joins TRBV7-9 to TRBJ2-7; 8 bases align to TRBD1. Trimming cost V 4 bases and J 7 bases; bases outside gene matches: 9. Germline values: CDR1 SEHNR, CDR2 FQNEAQ (reference sequence). This CDR3 region has 14 residues. This chain's CDR3 is CASSWNRGTEEQYF. As DNA, the CDR3 is TGTGCCAGCAGCTGGAACAGGGGGACGGAAGAGCAGTACTTC.

The CDR3 bases are TGTGCCAGCAGCTTAGCGGCTTTCAGGGTGGGGTCGGGCGGGCAGTTCTTC. This gives the protein CASSLAAFRVGSGGQFF. The chain employs TRBV7-2 and TRBJ2-1, with a weak D call TRBD1 (5 bases). Trimming removed 0 bases at V and 12 bases at J, with 24 bases between. Germline-derived CDR1 and CDR2 are SGHTA and FQGNSA. The CDR3 covers 17 residues.

This chain connects TRBV10-3 to TRBJ1-2, with 11 positions matching TRBD1. The ends lost 5 bases at V and 2 bases at J; junction bases unmatched: 1. This CDR3 region has 14 residues. CDR1 is ENHRY and CDR2 is SYGVKD in the germline V gene. The CDR3 sequence: CAISRDRGNYGYTF. The CDR3, as DNA: TGTGCCATCAGTCGGGACAGGGGGAACTATGGCTACACCTTC.

CDR3 sequence (DNA): TGTGCCAGCCGGGTCTCACATATCAATGAGCAGTTCTTC. Translating gives CASRVSHINEQFF. The V and J genes are TRBV7-2 and TRBJ2-1; D remains unclear. CDR1 and CDR2 (germline): SGHTA, FQGNSA. This CDR3 has 13 amino acids. V lost 8 bases to trimming and J lost 6 bases, with 14 bases between them.

The CDR3 sequence: CASSESRLTGELFF. The CDR3 region has the DNA TGTGCCAGCAGTGAATCCAGACTAACCGGGGAGCTGTTTTTT. This rearrangement joins TRBV6-1 to TRBJ2-2; tentatively, D is TRBD2 (5 bases). V was clipped by 2 bases and J by 5 bases, with 9 bases between them. Germline loops: CDR1 MNHNS, CDR2 SASEGT. The CDR3 runs 14 residues.

CDR3 protein: CASSSGTWGHGYSNQPQHF. For the CDR3, the DNA is TGTGCCAGCAGTTCCGGGACATGGGGTCATGGATATAGCAATCAGCCCCAGCATTTT. The chain couples TRBV28 to TRBJ1-5; possible D gene TRBD1, 6 bases. Trimming left V 4 bases short and J 0 bases short, with 22 bases between. This CDR3 comprises 19 residues. Germline values: CDR1 MDHEN, CDR2 SYDVKM.

The chain joins TRBV5-5 to TRBJ1-1, with 9 bases identical to TRBD1. Germline loops: CDR1 SGHKS, CDR2 YYEKEE (reference sequence). The junction had 8 bases not matched to a gene; V was cut back by 4 bases and J by 4 bases. The CDR3 spans 15 residues. The CDR3 loop reads CASSPPWTGVTEAFF. The CDR3 region has the DNA TGTGCCAGCAGCCCACCTTGGACAGGGGTCACTGAAGCTTTCTTT.

This sequence joins TRBV5-4 and TRBJ2-2; D may be TRBD2 (6 bases). V gave up 1 base and J gave up 2 bases, with 9 bases separating them. CDR1 SGHNT and CDR2 YYREEE come from the germline V gene (reference sequence). This CDR3 comprises 15 residues. CDR3 residues: CASSLRGTNTGELFF. The CDR3 nucleotides are TGTGCCAGCAGCTTGAGAGGGACTAACACCGGGGAGCTGTTTTTT.

The rearrangement joins TRBV9 to TRBJ2-3, with 12 bases matching TRBD2. The CDR3 has 16 residues. Germline CDR1 and CDR2: SGDLS and YYNGEE. V lost 4 bases, J lost 0 bases, and 3 bases stayed unmatched. CDR3 nucleotide sequence: TGTGCCAGCAGCTGGACTAGCGGGGCTAGCACAGATACGCAGTATTTT. It specifies CASSWTSGASTDTQYF.

This clone was observed once. The V call is TRBV5-4, the J call TRBJ1-6; 7 positions match TRBD1. Germline V CDR1 and CDR2: SGHNT, YYREEE (reference sequence). J was trimmed by 9 bases and V by 3 bases; bases with no gene match: 9. This CDR3 has 15 amino acids. The CDR3 DNA follows: TGTGCCAGCAGCTCACGACAGGGTCTAGTTTCACCCCTCCACTTT. Its protein is CASSSRQGLVSPLHF.

The chain combines TRBV18 with TRBJ1-1; D unresolved. Germline values: CDR1 KGHSH, CDR2 LQKENI. The V gene lost 1 base and the J gene lost 2 bases, with 17 bases spanning the gap. The CDR3 has 17 amino acids. The CDR3 spells CASSPQMGSGVNTEAFF. CDR3 in DNA: TGTGCCAGCTCACCACAAATGGGTAGCGGGGTTAACACTGAAGCTTTCTTT. The full variable domain, rest sourced from reference TRBV18 and TRBJ1-1, is NAGVMQNPRHLVRRRGQEARLRCSPMKGHSHVYWYRQLPEEGLKFMVYLQKENIIDESGMPKERFSAEFPKEGPSILRIQQVVRGDSAAYFCASSPQMGSGVNTEAFFGQGTRLTVV.

The chain links TRBV27 to TRBJ1-5; TRBD1 is a possible D gene (6 bases). Trimming took off 5 bases at V and 3 bases at J, with 11 bases between the two ends. This CDR3 has 14 residues. CDR1 is MNHEY, CDR2 SMNVEV, per germline (reference sequence). The CDR3 loop reads CASSPGQFNQPQHF. The CDR3 nucleotides read TGTGCCAGCAGTCCCGGACAGTTCAATCAGCCCCAGCATTTT.

The V call is TRBV5-1, the J call TRBJ1-4; D remains unclear. The germline CDR1 and CDR2 sequences are SGHRS and YFSETQ. V lost 0 bases and J 8 bases, leaving 11 bases between the germline ends. CDR3 length equals 14 residues. CDR3 amino acids: CASSLEAAREKLFF. DNA for the CDR3: TGCGCCAGCAGCTTGGAGGCAGCGAGGGAAAAACTGTTTTTT. The whole variable domain, remainder taken from reference TRBV5-1 and TRBJ1-4, is KAGVTQTPRYLIKTRGQQVTLSCSPISGHRSVSWYQQTPGQGLQFLFEYFSETQRNKGNFPGRFSGRQFSNSRSEMNVSTLELGDSALYLCASSLEAAREKLFFGSGTQLSVL.

The rearrangement joins TRBV9 to TRBJ2-3; D call uncertain. Trimming took off 0 bases at V and 0 bases at J, with 8 bases between the two ends. The CDR3 runs to 15 residues. Germline V gene sequence: CDR1 SGDLS, CDR2 YYNGEE. CDR3 sequence reads: CASSVAGKSTDTQYF. The CDR3 DNA follows: TGTGCCAGCAGCGTAGCGGGTAAAAGCACAGATACGCAGTATTTT.